This T cell receptor (beta chain) was identified during a study of T cell responses to AZD1222 COVID-19 vaccine. Researchers grouped second doses given at about 4 or about 12 weeks into one pool. Clones were read by immunoSEQ multiplex PCR, and TCRdb kept only the in-frame ones, dropping some. Here the sample spans approximately 110,000 clones, approximately 90% being singletons. To note about this clone: The antigen is unknown.

The germline V gene has CDR1 MNHEY and CDR2 SMNVEV (reference sequence). CDR3 length: 13 residues. The V end was cut by 2 bases, the J end by 3 bases, with 5 bases between. Whole-study findings and limits: The study found vaccine-associated CD4 TCRs spanning spike, dominant at 160-218 and 743-854. With two AZD1222 doses given, Spike-specific TCR breadth and depth both rose. Epitopes outside B.1.351 and B.1.1.7 mutated regions reportedly drew nearly half of spike TCRs.

The receptor's source is an adult who received the AZD1222 COVID-19 vaccine. This rearrangement joins TRBV27 to TRBJ2-1, with D unresolved. The sample in question was peripheral blood, obtained 28 days after the second AZD1222 dose. CDR3: CASSLTLYNEQFF. In DNA form, the CDR3 reads TGTGCCAGCAGTTTAACTCTCTACAATGAGCAGTTCTTC.